A single sample gave rise to the 10 T cell receptor beta chains below, sequenced in a study of blood T cell repertoires in COVID-19. The method was immunoSEQ multiplex PCR; TCRdb's version includes in-frame clones alone and lacks a portion of them. The sample comprises about 70,000 clones, 80% of which are singletons, and roughly 18% rests with the top ten. The sample taken for sequencing was peripheral blood. These receptors came from a man aged 70-80 years who had recovered from COVID-19.

The V gene is TRBV6-2 or TRBV6-3, the J gene TRBJ2-1, with 7 bases matching TRBD1. V gave up 5 bases and J gave up 4 bases; unmatched junction bases: 8. Germline V gene lookup returns CDR1 MNHEY and CDR2 SVGEGT. The CDR3 length is 15 residues. The chain's CDR3 is CASSPQGQTYNEQFF. The CDR3 DNA reads as TGTGCCAGCAGTCCCCAGGGACAGACGTACAATGAGCAGTTCTTC.

The J gene is TRBJ2-2, the V gene TRBV7-6; D perhaps matches TRBD1 (6 bases). CDR1 is SGHVS and CDR2 is FNYEAQ in the germline V gene. The ends were cut back, 8 bases at V and 4 bases at J, with 17 bases in the middle. This CDR3 comprises 15 residues. The CDR3 sequence: CASSNGGWGTGELFF. The CDR3 nucleotides read TGTGCCAGCTCAAATGGGGGCTGGGGCACCGGGGAGCTGTTTTTT.

The chain is built from TRBV20-1 and TRBJ2-1; D may be TRBD2 (5 bases). The CDR3 extends over 11 amino acids. Germline lookup yields CDR1 DFQATT and CDR2 SNEGSKA (reference sequence). V gave up 3 bases and J gave up 7 bases, with 7 bases separating them. CDR3 sequence: CSASGENEQFF. For the CDR3, the DNA is TGCAGTGCTAGCGGGGAGAATGAGCAGTTCTTC.

Remarks on this clone: Sequence at one end of the junction differs from germline and may be a read error. The J gene is TRBJ1-4, the V gene TRBV19, with 10 bases fitting TRBD1. Germline CDR1 LNHDA, CDR2 SQIVND (reference sequence). This CDR3 is built from 13 residues. This chain's CDR3 is CASSIGDRGYSRF. The CDR3 nucleotides are TGTGCCAGTAGTATAGGGGACAGGGGCTACAGCCGTTTT.

The chain links TRBV7-2 to TRBJ2-1; possibly TRBD2 for D (5 bases). V lost 2 bases and J 0 bases, leaving 11 bases between the germline ends. The CDR3 has 16 residues. Germline CDR1 and CDR2: SGHTA and FQGNSA. As DNA, the CDR3 is TGTGCCAGCAGCTTACAGACTCGGGGCTCCTACAATGAGCAGTTCTTC. Translating it yields CASSLQTRGSYNEQFF.

This clone is labeled as medium-sized. This sequence joins TRBV6-2 or TRBV6-3 and TRBJ2-7; tentative D call: TRBD2 (6 bases). The ends were cut back, 6 bases at V and 5 bases at J, with 14 bases in the middle. There are 13 residues in the CDR3. Germline CDR1 reads MNHEY; CDR2 reads SVGEGT. In DNA form, the CDR3 reads TGTGCCAGCAGCCGCGGGAATCCTGACGAGCAGTACTTC. Translation: CASSRGNPDEQYF.

CDR3 sequence reads: CASTNRGRGLEKLFF. For the CDR3, the DNA is TGTGCCAGTACCAACAGGGGCAGGGGGCTTGAAAAACTGTTTTTT. V usage is TRBV19 and J usage is TRBJ1-4, with 8 positions matching TRBD1. Germline lookup yields CDR1 LNHDA and CDR2 SQIVND (reference sequence). This CDR3 comprises 15 residues. The V gene end was trimmed by 7 bases and the J gene end by 7 bases; junction bases not matched to a gene: 11.

J is TRBJ1-1 and V is TRBV7-9; TRBD1 is a possible D gene (5 bases). V lost 5 bases to trimming and J lost 5 bases, with 18 bases between them. This CDR3 region has 15 residues. In germline, CDR1 is SEHNR, CDR2 FQNEAQ (reference sequence). CDR3 sequence reads: CASSPHGGSWTEAFF. For the CDR3, the DNA is TGTGCCAGCAGCCCCCACGGGGGGTCGTGGACTGAAGCTTTCTTT.

The rearrangement uses TRBV5-1 and TRBJ1-2; TRBD1 matches 7 bases. Trimming removed 4 bases from V and 10 bases from J; junction bases left unmatched: 13. Germline lookup yields CDR1 SGHRS and CDR2 YFSETQ. The CDR3 sequence is 14 residues long. CDR3 nucleotide sequence: TGCGCCAGCAGCGTGGGACAGAACCTCCTTAACTACACCTTC. It is translated as CASSVGQNLLNYTF.

The genes are TRBV5-4 and TRBJ2-1, with 7 bases that match TRBD1. V lost 4 bases, J lost 0 bases, and 7 bases stayed unmatched. The CDR3 covers 16 residues. CDR1 is SGHNT, CDR2 YYREEE, per germline (reference sequence). The CDR3 sequence is CASSPGQPYSYNEQFF. CDR3 coding DNA: TGTGCCAGCAGCCCGGGACAGCCCTACTCCTACAATGAGCAGTTCTTC.